The T cell receptor beta chain described here comes from a study of blood T cell repertoires in COVID-19. As for the study in general: Sources were T cells, B-cell-depleted T cells, or PBMCs; the material itself was cDNA or gDNA.

The CDR3 spans 14 residues. After removal of 2 bases from V and 5 bases from J, the junction contained 5 bases not matched to a gene. The germline V gene encodes CDR1 SGDLS and CDR2 YYNGEE. As originally analysed: Researchers report that nucleated cell counts were estimated from reference gene primer amplification. Libraries were prepared by immunoSEQ multiplex PCR; TCRdb keeps only in-frame clonotypes and omits some of them. The V and J calls and the clone size are those of that table, but D and trimming were determined from the DNA. This sample carries some 190,000 clones, around four fifths of them seen once, and the ten largest clones take roughly 4.6%.

Sequencing input: peripheral blood. The chain couples TRBV9 to TRBJ2-7; TRBD2 aligns across 9 bases. The TCR sequence derives from a woman in her 70s with active or convalescent COVID-19. CDR3 nucleotide sequence: TGTGCCAGCAGCGTTTGGGTAGCGGGAGACGAGCAGTACTTC. Translated, it gives CASSVWVAGDEQYF.